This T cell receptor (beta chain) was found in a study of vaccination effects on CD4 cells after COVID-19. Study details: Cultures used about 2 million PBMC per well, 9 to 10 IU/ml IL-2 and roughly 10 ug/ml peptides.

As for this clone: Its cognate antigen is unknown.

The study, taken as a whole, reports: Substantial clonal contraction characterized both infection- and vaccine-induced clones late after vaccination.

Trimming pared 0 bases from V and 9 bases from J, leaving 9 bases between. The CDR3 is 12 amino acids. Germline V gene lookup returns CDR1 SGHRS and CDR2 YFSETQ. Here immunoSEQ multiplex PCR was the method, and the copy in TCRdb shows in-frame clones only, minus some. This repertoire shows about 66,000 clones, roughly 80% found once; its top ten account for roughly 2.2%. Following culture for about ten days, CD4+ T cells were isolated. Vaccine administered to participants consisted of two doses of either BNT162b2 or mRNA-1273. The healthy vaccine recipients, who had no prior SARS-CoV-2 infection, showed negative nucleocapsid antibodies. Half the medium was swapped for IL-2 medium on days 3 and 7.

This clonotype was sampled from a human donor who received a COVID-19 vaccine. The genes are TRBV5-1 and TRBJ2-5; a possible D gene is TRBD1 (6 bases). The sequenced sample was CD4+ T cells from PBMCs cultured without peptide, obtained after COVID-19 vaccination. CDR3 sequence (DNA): TGCGCCAGCAGCTTGGTTGGGGGCGCCCAGTACTTC. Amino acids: CASSLVGGAQYF.